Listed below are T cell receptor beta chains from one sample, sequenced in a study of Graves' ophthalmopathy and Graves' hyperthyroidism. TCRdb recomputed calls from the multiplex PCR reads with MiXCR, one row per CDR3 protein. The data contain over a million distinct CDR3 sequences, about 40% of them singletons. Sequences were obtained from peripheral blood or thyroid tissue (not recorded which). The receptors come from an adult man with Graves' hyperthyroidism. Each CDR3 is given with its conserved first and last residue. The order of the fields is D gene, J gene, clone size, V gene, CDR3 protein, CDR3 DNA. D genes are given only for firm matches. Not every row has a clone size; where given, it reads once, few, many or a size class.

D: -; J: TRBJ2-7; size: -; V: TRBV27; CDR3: CASSLGVSGDYEQYF; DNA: TGTGCCAGCAGTTTAGGCGTGTCGGGGGACTACGAGCAGTACTTC
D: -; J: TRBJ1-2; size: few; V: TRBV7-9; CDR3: CASSLADSYGYTF; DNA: TGTGCCAGCAGCTTGGCAGACAGTTATGGCTACACCTTC
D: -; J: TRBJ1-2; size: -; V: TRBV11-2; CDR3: CASSLDPSAGVTTF; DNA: TGTGCCAGCAGCTTAGACCCCTCAGCAGGGGTGACTACCTTC
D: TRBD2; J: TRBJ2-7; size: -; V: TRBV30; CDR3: CAWSGLAGEEQYF; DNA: TGTGCCTGGAGTGGACTAGCGGGAGAGGAGCAGTACTTC
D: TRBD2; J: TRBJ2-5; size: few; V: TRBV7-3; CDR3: CASSSKSGAGETQYF; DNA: TGTGCCAGCAGCTCCAAAAGCGGGGCGGGAGAGACCCAGTACTTC
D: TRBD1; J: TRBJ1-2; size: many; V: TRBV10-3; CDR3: CAISGRDSSGYTF; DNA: TGTGCCATCAGTGGACGGGACAGTTCTGGCTACACCTTC
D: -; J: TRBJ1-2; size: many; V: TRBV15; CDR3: CATSRDNFGYTF; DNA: TGTGCCACCAGCAGAGATAACTTTGGCTACACCTTC
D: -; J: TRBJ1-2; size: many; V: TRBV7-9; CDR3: CASSLVGRGYTF; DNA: TGTGCCAGCAGCTTAGTGGGGCGAGGCTACACCTTC
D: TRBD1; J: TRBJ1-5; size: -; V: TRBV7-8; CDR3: CASSLNRDRLNQPQHF; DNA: TGTGCCAGCAGCTTAAACCGGGACAGGCTCAATCAGCCCCAGCATTTT
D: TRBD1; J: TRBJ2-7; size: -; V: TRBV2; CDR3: CASSGDRGFGEQYF; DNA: TGTGCCAGCAGCGGGGACAGGGGGTTTGGGGAGCAGTACTTC
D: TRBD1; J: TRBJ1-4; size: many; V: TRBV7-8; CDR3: CASSRTGLGEKLFF; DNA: TGTGCCAGCAGCCGGACAGGGTTGGGTGAAAAACTGTTTTTT
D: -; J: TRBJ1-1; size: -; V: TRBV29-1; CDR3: CRATGQKMNTEAFF; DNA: TGCAGGGCTACCGGACAGAAAATGAACACTGAAGCTTTCTTT
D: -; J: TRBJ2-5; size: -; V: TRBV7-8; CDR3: CASRLGGPTQETQYF; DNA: TGTGCCAGCAGACTCGGGGGCCCCACCCAAGAGACCCAGTACTTC
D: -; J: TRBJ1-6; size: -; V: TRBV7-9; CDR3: CASSLEAGSYSPLHF; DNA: TGTGCCAGCAGCTTAGAGGCAGGGAGCTATTCACCCCTCCACTTT
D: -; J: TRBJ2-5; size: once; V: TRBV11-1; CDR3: CASSTDHGETQYF; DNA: TGTGCCAGCAGTACGGACCATGGGGAGACCCAGTACTTC
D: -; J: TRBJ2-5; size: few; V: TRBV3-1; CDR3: CASKAGLETQYF; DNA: TGTGCCAGCAAGGCCGGGCTAGAGACCCAGTACTTC
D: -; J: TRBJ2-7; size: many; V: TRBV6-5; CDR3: CASSYVRSASYEQYF; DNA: TGTGCCAGCAGTTACGTCAGGTCAGCCTCGTACGAGCAGTACTTC
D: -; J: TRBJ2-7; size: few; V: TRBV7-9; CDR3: CASSPIYQSSEQYF; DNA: TGTGCCAGCAGCCCGATCTACCAGTCGAGCGAGCAGTACTTC
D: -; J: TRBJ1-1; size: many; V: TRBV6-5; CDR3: CASSYKGNTEAFF; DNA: TGTGCCAGCAGTTATAAGGGGAACACTGAAGCTTTCTTT
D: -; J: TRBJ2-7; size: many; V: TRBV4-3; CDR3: CASSQDLSGTYEQYF; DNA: TGCGCCAGCAGCCAAGATCTCTCAGGGACCTACGAGCAGTACTTC
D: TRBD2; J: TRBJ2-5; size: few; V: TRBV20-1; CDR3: CSATLLAGGQRAYQETQYF; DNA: TGCAGTGCTACCCTACTAGCGGGGGGCCAACGTGCGTACCAAGAGACCCAGTACTTC
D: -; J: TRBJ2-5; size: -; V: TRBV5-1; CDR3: CASSLMGLGEQETQYF; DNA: TGCGCCAGCAGCCTCATGGGGCTAGGGGAACAGGAGACCCAGTACTTC
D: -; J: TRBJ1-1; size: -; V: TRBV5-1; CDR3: CASSLRQTPNTEAFF; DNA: TGCGCCAGCAGCCTGAGACAGACACCTAACACTGAAGCTTTCTTT
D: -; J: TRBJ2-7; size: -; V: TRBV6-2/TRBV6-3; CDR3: CASSYRAQEGLKTYEQYF; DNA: TGTGCCAGCAGTTACCGCGCCCAAGAGGGACTCAAGACCTACGAGCAGTACTTC
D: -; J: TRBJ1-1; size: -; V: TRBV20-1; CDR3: CSASVGVRGNTEAFF; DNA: TGCAGTGCCAGCGTCGGGGTTCGCGGAAACACTGAAGCTTTCTTT
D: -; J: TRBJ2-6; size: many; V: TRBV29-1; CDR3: CSPTGRLISGANVLTF; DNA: TGCAGCCCCACAGGGAGACTTATCTCTGGGGCCAACGTCCTGACTTTC
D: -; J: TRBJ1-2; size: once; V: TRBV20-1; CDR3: CSAMRGAFGYTF; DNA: TGCAGTGCTATGCGGGGGGCCTTTGGCTACACCTTC
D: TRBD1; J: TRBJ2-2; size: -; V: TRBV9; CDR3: CASSLLLGQLFRELFF; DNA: TGCGCCAGCAGCCTTCTTCTGGGACAGCTCTTCCGGGAGCTGTTTTTT
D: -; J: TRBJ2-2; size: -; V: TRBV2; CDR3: CASSVIQPSPNTGELFF; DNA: TGTGCCAGCAGTGTCATTCAGCCCAGCCCGAACACCGGGGAGCTGTTTTTT
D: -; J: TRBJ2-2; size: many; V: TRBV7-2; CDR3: CASSPQGTRNTGELFF; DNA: TGTGCCAGCAGCCCGCAGGGGACTCGGAACACCGGGGAGCTGTTTTTT
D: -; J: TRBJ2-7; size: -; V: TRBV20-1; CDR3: CSASASRYEQYF; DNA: TGCAGTGCTAGCGCCTCACGGTACGAGCAGTACTTC
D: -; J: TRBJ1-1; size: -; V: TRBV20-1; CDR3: CSGGVPPGFEAFF; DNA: TGCAGTGGGGGAGTCCCTCCAGGGTTCGAAGCTTTCTTT
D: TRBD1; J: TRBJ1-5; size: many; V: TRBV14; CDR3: CASSQVDRGGNQPQHF; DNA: TGTGCCAGCAGCCAAGTCGACAGGGGTGGCAATCAGCCCCAGCATTTT
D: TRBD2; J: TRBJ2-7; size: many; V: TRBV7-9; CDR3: CASSLRPGGPHEQYF; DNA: TGTGCCAGCAGCTTACGTCCGGGAGGGCCGCACGAGCAGTACTTC
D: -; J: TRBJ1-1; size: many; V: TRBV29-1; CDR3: CSVDAGEAFF; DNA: TGCAGCGTTGACGCAGGCGAAGCTTTCTTT
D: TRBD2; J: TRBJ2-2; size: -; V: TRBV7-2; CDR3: CASSLVPGTSGELFF; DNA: TGTGCCAGCAGCTTAGTCCCCGGGACTAGCGGGGAGCTGTTTTTT
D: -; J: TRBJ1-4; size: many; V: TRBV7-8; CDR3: CASSSGPAGGGKLFF; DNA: TGTGCCAGCAGCTCGGGGCCAGCCGGAGGGGGAAAACTGTTTTTT
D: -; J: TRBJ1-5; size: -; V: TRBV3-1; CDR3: CASSQGSGARPQHF; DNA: TGTGCCAGCAGCCAAGGTTCAGGAGCCCGGCCCCAGCATTTT
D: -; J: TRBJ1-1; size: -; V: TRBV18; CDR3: CASSQSPDTEAFF; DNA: TGTGCCAGCTCACAGTCTCCGGACACTGAAGCTTTCTTT